Presented here are 4 T cell receptor beta chains from one specimen sequenced in a study of T cells after yellow fever vaccination. MiXCR, run by TCRdb on the 5' RACE reads, gives a single entry per CDR3 protein. The sample lists roughly 500,000 distinct CDR3 sequences, over 15% occurring once. Material: PBMCs, obtained 15 days after the yellow fever booster vaccination. These receptors were obtained from a man under 40 who received the YFV17D yellow fever vaccine.

This chain joins TRBV7-2 and TRBJ1-1; 8 bases are shared with TRBD1. CDR1 is SGHTA and CDR2 is FQGNSA in the germline V gene. This CDR3 has 16 amino acids. Unmatched junction bases numbered 8, after V lost 5 bases and J lost 0 bases. CDR3 protein: CASSLTGVALNTEAFF. CDR3 coding DNA: TGTGCCAGCAGCCTGACAGGGGTCGCTCTGAACACTGAAGCTTTCTTT.

The genes are TRBV5-1 and TRBJ1-4; the match to TRBD1 covers 10 bases. The V and J ends lost 4 bases and 1 base, in that order; junction bases with no gene match: 7. In germline, CDR1 is SGHRS, CDR2 YFSETQ. This CDR3 is 17 amino acids long. The CDR3 region has the DNA TGCGCCAGCAGCCGAGGACAGGGGGTAGAAACTAATGAAAAACTGTTTTTT. As protein: CASSRGQGVETNEKLFF.

The chain links TRBV20-1 to TRBJ2-3, with 13 nucleotides matching TRBD2. The length of the CDR3 is 21 residues. In germline, CDR1 is DFQATT, CDR2 SNEGSKA (reference sequence). Trimming took 0 bases from V and 2 from J; bases not matched to a gene: 17. The DNA for the CDR3 is TGCAGTGCTAGAGATCACCAAGCGACTAGCGGGAGGCCAGAGCCCACAGATACGCAGTATTTT. Its translation: CSARDHQATSGRPEPTDTQYF.

The rearrangement joins TRBV7-8 to TRBJ2-3; D call uncertain. CDR3 length: 15 amino acids. V lost 5 bases and J lost 0, with 12 bases in between. Germline V CDR1 and CDR2: SGHVS, FQNEAQ. The CDR3 coding sequence is TGTGCCAGCAGCCGTCGAAAAGTCAGCACAGATACGCAGTATTTT. This codes for CASSRRKVSTDTQYF.